Below are 14 T cell receptor beta chains sequenced from a single sample in a study of blood T cell repertoires in COVID-19. Only in-frame clones appear in the TCRdb table, and some are missing; sequencing was by immunoSEQ multiplex PCR. The top ten hold 2.5% to 3% of the sample, which has just over 250,000 clones, about 90% seen once. Sequencing input: peripheral blood. The receptor set was obtained from a person aged 18 to 35 with COVID-19, enrolled during active disease.

This clone was seen just once. The J gene is TRBJ1-1, the V gene TRBV6-5; 7 positions agree with TRBD1. The CDR3 runs to 12 residues. V lost 6 bases to trimming and J lost 6 bases; unmatched junction nucleotides: 4. Germline CDR1 and CDR2: MNHEY and SVGAGI. The CDR3 DNA is TGTGCCAGCAGGACTCAGGGGGCTGAAGCTTTCTTT. It yields the protein CASRTQGAEAFF.

J is TRBJ1-2 and V is TRBV5-1, with 7 bases identical to TRBD1. The CDR3 covers 14 residues. Germline CDR1 SGHRS, CDR2 YFSETQ. The J segment lost 4 bases and the V segment lost 0 bases, leaving 3 bases of the junction unmatched. CDR3 loop: CASSLAPGGYGYTF. The CDR3 region has the DNA TGCGCCAGCAGCTTGGCGCCAGGGGGCTATGGCTACACCTTC.

Only a few counts were recorded for this clone. The rearrangement joins TRBV10-3 to TRBJ1-2; D perhaps matches TRBD1 (6 bases). There are 14 residues in the CDR3. V lost 11 bases and J 3 bases, leaving 19 bases between the germline ends. Germline V gives CDR1 ENHRY, CDR2 SYGVKD. CDR3 amino acids: CASILGPGDYGYTF. CDR3 nucleotides: TGTGCCTCCATTCTAGGCCCAGGGGACTATGGCTACACCTTC.

In nucleotides, the CDR3 is TGTGCCAGCAGGCAGACAGGGCGTGATGAGCAGTTCTTC. As protein: CASRQTGRDEQFF. The rearrangement uses TRBV7-2 and TRBJ2-1; 7 bases match TRBD1. CDR1 and CDR2 from the germline V gene are SGHTA and FQGNSA. V lost 6 bases, J lost 8 bases, and 7 bases stayed unmatched. The CDR3 runs 13 residues.

The chain employs TRBV4-1 and TRBJ1-2; a possible D gene is TRBD1 (5 bases). The V gene's germline CDR1 is MGHRA and CDR2 YSYEKL. Trimming removed 3 bases from V and 8 bases from J, with 16 bases in between. The CDR3 is made up of 14 amino acids. CDR3 residues: CASSHPSGEFGYTF. CDR3 sequence (DNA): TGCGCCAGCAGCCATCCCTCGGGGGAATTCGGCTACACCTTC.

The CDR3 DNA reads as TGTGCCAGCAGCTTGGATTTCTGGCAGATTGAAAAACTGTTTTTT. It translates to CASSLDFWQIEKLFF. This sequence joins TRBV5-6 and TRBJ1-4; D is undetermined. Germline loops: CDR1 SGHDT, CDR2 YYEEEE. Trimming left V 0 bases short and J 7 bases short, with 13 bases between. The CDR3 covers 15 residues.

The chain combines TRBV5-6 with TRBJ2-7, with D perhaps matching TRBD1 (5 bases). There are 14 residues in the CDR3. The V gene's germline CDR1 is SGHDT and CDR2 YYEEEE. V lost 0 bases and J lost 2, with 9 bases in between. This CDR3 reads CASSLEAGTYEQYF. Written as DNA, the CDR3 is TGTGCCAGCAGCTTGGAGGCAGGGACCTACGAGCAGTACTTC.

V and J are TRBV6-2 or TRBV6-3 and TRBJ1-5; a weak D match, TRBD1 (6 bases). The V and J ends lost 6 bases and 0 bases respectively, with 15 bases between them. Per germline, CDR1 MNHEY and CDR2 SVGEGT. CDR3 size: 16 residues. DNA for the CDR3: TGTGCCAGCAGCCTCGCGGGGGCTTATAGCAATCAGCCCCAGCATTTT. Translated, it gives CASSLAGAYSNQPQHF.

The J gene is TRBJ2-1, the V gene TRBV27, with D possibly TRBD1 on 5 matching bases. This CDR3 region has 13 residues. V was shortened by 5 bases and J by 8 bases, with 13 bases between the two germline ends. From germline, CDR1 is MNHEY and CDR2 SMNVEV (reference sequence). Written as DNA, the CDR3 is TGTGCCAGCAGTACCCTCACAGGATATGAGCAGTTCTTC. This sequence encodes CASSTLTGYEQFF.

This chain joins TRBV4-3 and TRBJ1-4, with TRBD1 identical over 8 bases. This CDR3 comprises 14 residues. The ends lost 5 bases at V and 4 bases at J; junction bases unmatched: 3. The V gene's germline CDR1 is LGHNA and CDR2 YSLEER. Here the CDR3 DNA reads TGCGCCAGCAGCTTGGGACAGGTTAATGAAAAACTGTTTTTT. Amino acids: CASSLGQVNEKLFF.

Comment on this clone: Mismatch with germline at one junction end may stem from a read error. The chain carries TRBV7-7 and TRBJ2-5, with 8 bases lining up with TRBD2. Germline loops: CDR1 SSHAT, CDR2 FNYEAQ (reference sequence). This CDR3 is built from 14 residues. The CDR3 DNA reads as TGTGCTAGCAGCCCGGGAGGGAGTAAAGAGACCCAGTACTTC. Translated: CASSPGGSKETQYF.

The chain links TRBV21-1 to TRBJ2-5; no check of the table's D call, TRBD2, against the DNA was made. TRBV21-1 is marked as a pseudogene. The CDR3 totals 15 residues. CDR3 coding DNA: TGTGCCAGCAGCAATAGCGGGAGGGGCCAAGAGACCCAGTACTTC. Translating it yields CASSNSGRGQETQYF.

The chain carries TRBV6-5 and TRBJ1-6; D remains ambiguous. With 10 bases removed from V and 10 bases from J, the gap between germline ends came to 17 bases. The germline gives CDR1 MNHEY, CDR2 SVGAGI. This CDR3 has 13 residues. This CDR3 is CATEREMASPLHF. The CDR3 coding sequence is TGTGCCACCGAGCGGGAGATGGCCTCACCCCTCCACTTT.

This clone was recorded once. The rearrangement uses TRBV5-1 and TRBJ2-1; 10 nucleotides agree with TRBD2. Germline V CDR1 and CDR2: SGHRS, YFSETQ. The V and J ends lost 4 bases and 4 bases, in that order; junction bases with no gene match: 8. The CDR3 has 16 residues. The CDR3 DNA is TGCGCCAGCAGCCCTTCGACTAGCGGGCGTTACAATGAGCAGTTCTTC. Protein product: CASSPSTSGRYNEQFF.